Shown below are 22 T cell receptor beta chains from a single sample sequenced in a study of identical twins. Using its own MiXCR run on the 5' RACE reads, TCRdb lists one record per CDR3 protein. The profile covers 1.5 million to 2 million distinct CDR3 sequences, with about 32% appearing a single time and less than 0.35% taken by the ten largest. The sequencing sample was made of cord blood. These receptors originate from a newborn girl in good health.

The chain couples TRBV4-2 to TRBJ2-2; 8 bases are shared with TRBD2. Per germline, CDR1 LGHNA and CDR2 YNFKEQ. The trim removed 3 bases at V and 3 bases at J, leaving 9 bases unmatched. This CDR3 is 17 amino acids long. Here the CDR3 reads CASSHGTGTRDTGELFF. In DNA, the CDR3 is TGTGCCAGCAGCCATGGGACTGGGACTAGAGACACCGGGGAGCTGTTTTTT.

The chain recombines TRBV18 with TRBJ2-1; maybe TRBD2 (6 bases). The CDR3 extends over 17 amino acids. V lost 3 bases and J 0 bases, leaving 15 bases between the germline ends. The germline CDR1 and CDR2 sequences are KGHSH and LQKENI. CDR3 sequence (DNA): TGTGCCAGCTCACCTCTTACTAGCCCGAGCTCCTACAATGAGCAGTTCTTC. This gives the protein CASSPLTSPSSYNEQFF.

This clonotype was counted only a few times. This chain uses TRBV10-2 with TRBJ1-4; no firm D call. Germline V gene lookup returns CDR1 WSHSY and CDR2 SAAADI. CDR3 size: 12 residues. V lost 3 bases and J 8 bases, leaving 7 bases between the germline ends. Here the CDR3 reads CASSDKGEKLFF. The DNA for the CDR3 is TGCGCCAGCAGTGATAAGGGAGAAAAACTGTTTTTT.

The J gene is TRBJ1-1, the V gene TRBV9, with 7 nucleotides matching TRBD1. Germline values: CDR1 SGDLS, CDR2 YYNGEE. The CDR3 runs 13 residues. V lost 6 bases, J lost 6 bases, and 8 bases stayed unmatched. The CDR3 region is CASIFLDRAEAFF. DNA of the CDR3: TGTGCCAGCATCTTCCTAGACAGGGCTGAAGCTTTCTTT.

This clonotype occurred a few times. The CDR3 bases are TGTGCCAGCAGTTACCCTCAAGTTTACGGGGAGACCCAGTACTTC. This translates into CASSYPQVYGETQYF. V and J are TRBV6-6 and TRBJ2-5; D unresolved. Germline lookup yields CDR1 MNHNY and CDR2 SVGAGI (reference sequence). This CDR3 comprises 15 residues. Trimming cost V 2 bases and J 5 bases, with 15 bases left between them.

This sequence joins TRBV6-2 or TRBV6-3 and TRBJ2-2; the match to TRBD2 covers 9 bases. V gave up 2 bases and J gave up 1 base; unmatched junction bases: 8. This CDR3 comprises 18 residues. Germline V lookup: CDR1 MNHEY, CDR2 SVGEGT. In DNA form, the CDR3 reads TGTGCCAGCAGTTACCCACTGGGACTAGCCATGAACACCGGGGAGCTGTTTTTT. Its translation is CASSYPLGLAMNTGELFF.

This clonotype has just a few counts. The V and J genes are TRBV12-3 or TRBV12-4 and TRBJ1-2; tentatively, D is TRBD1 (6 bases). The CDR3 has 15 amino acids. Trimming left V 5 bases short and J 2 bases short, with 15 bases between. CDR3 nucleotide sequence: TGTGCCAGCAGTGCCAGGGACAAGGCCAACTATGGCTACACCTTC. Its protein product is CASSARDKANYGYTF.

The chain links TRBV20-1 to TRBJ1-5; D not resolved. The CDR3 spans 11 residues. In germline, CDR1 is DFQATT, CDR2 SNEGSKA (reference sequence). V lost 3 bases and J lost 5, with 5 bases in between. The CDR3, as DNA: TGCAGTGCTAGTTCGGATCAGCCCCAGCATTTT. Translating it yields CSASSDQPQHF.

This clonotype was seen only a few times. V usage is TRBV10-2 and J usage is TRBJ2-1; TRBD2 aligns across 12 bases. The J segment lost 4 bases and the V segment lost 6 bases, leaving 7 bases of the junction unmatched. The CDR3 covers 16 residues. Germline CDR1 WSHSY, CDR2 SAAADI. The CDR3 protein is CASRLAGGPFYNEQFF. CDR3 DNA: TGCGCCAGCAGACTAGCGGGGGGCCCCTTTTACAATGAGCAGTTCTTC.

The table lists this clonotype with many counts. The genes are TRBV7-8 and TRBJ1-2; D not resolved. This CDR3 contains 15 residues. V was shortened by 0 bases and J by 0 bases, with 8 bases between the two germline ends. Germline CDR1 is SGHVS and CDR2 is FQNEAQ. The CDR3: CASSLAGSSNYGYTF. The CDR3 bases are TGTGCCAGCAGCTTAGCGGGCAGCTCTAACTATGGCTACACCTTC.

This clonotype was counted a few times. The chain uses TRBV6-5 and TRBJ2-5, with a weak D call TRBD2 (6 bases). V lost 8 bases to trimming and J lost 6 bases, with 16 bases between them. The CDR3 is made up of 13 amino acids. Germline V lookup: CDR1 MNHEY, CDR2 SVGAGI. CDR3 region: CASQLRDWKTQYF. The DNA of the CDR3 is TGTGCCAGCCAGCTCCGGGACTGGAAGACCCAGTACTTC.

This clonotype has ten or more counts. The chain has TRBV29-1 and TRBJ1-2; a possible D gene is TRBD1 (5 bases). The CDR3 is 12 residues long. CDR1 SQVTM and CDR2 ANQGSEA come from the germline V gene. Trimming pared 7 bases from V and 5 bases from J, leaving 14 bases between. The CDR3 bases are TGCAGCGCCGGGGACGAAGCTTATGGCTACACCTTC. It yields the protein CSAGDEAYGYTF.

The chain uses TRBV10-3 and TRBJ1-3; 9 bases line up with TRBD1. Germline lookup yields CDR1 ENHRY and CDR2 SYGVKD. V lost 2 bases, J lost 7 bases, and 3 bases stayed unmatched. The CDR3 length is 14 residues. The chain's CDR3 is CAISEDRGSNTIYF. CDR3 coding DNA: TGTGCCATCAGTGAGGACAGGGGGAGTAACACCATATATTTT.

This chain connects TRBV10-3 to TRBJ1-2; possibly TRBD1 for D (6 bases). CDR1 and CDR2 from the germline V gene are ENHRY and SYGVKD. The CDR3 sequence is 16 residues long. The ends were cut back, 5 bases at V and 4 bases at J, with 20 bases in the middle. The CDR3 loop is CAISSPSGQLSYGYTF. For the CDR3, the DNA is TGTGCCATCAGTTCTCCTTCCGGACAGCTTTCCTATGGCTACACCTTC.

The table lists this clonotype with a few counts. This chain joins TRBV10-3 and TRBJ2-1; D may correspond to TRBD1 or TRBD2 (6 bases each). CDR3 length: 18 amino acids. Germline CDR1 is ENHRY and CDR2 is SYGVKD. V was trimmed by 0 bases and J by 2 bases, leaving 17 bases between them. DNA of the CDR3: TGTGCCATCAGTGAGTCGTACGTCTGGGGGGCAGCCTACAATGAGCAGTTCTTC. Translation gives CAISESYVWGAAYNEQFF.

This clonotype came up a few times. The chain joins TRBV3-1 to TRBJ2-7; a weak D match, TRBD1 (5 bases). V was pared by 4 bases and J by 6 bases, with 10 bases between. The CDR3 totals 12 residues. Per the germline V gene, CDR1 is LGHDT and CDR2 is YNNKEL (reference sequence). The DNA of the CDR3 is TGTGCCAGCAGCCCCTCGGACACCGAGCAGTACTTC. It yields the protein CASSPSDTEQYF.

This clonotype was observed a handful of times. The genes are TRBV7-2 and TRBJ1-2; D gene ambiguous. V lost 3 bases and J 4 bases, leaving 12 bases between the germline ends. The CDR3 is made up of 14 amino acids. Germline loops: CDR1 SGHTA, CDR2 FQGNSA. CDR3 sequence reads: CASSLVSVTYGYTF. As DNA, the CDR3 is TGTGCCAGCAGCTTGGTGTCTGTCACCTATGGCTACACCTTC.

This chain joins TRBV20-1 and TRBJ1-1; 10 nucleotides align to TRBD1. Per germline, CDR1 DFQATT and CDR2 SNEGSKA (reference sequence). The CDR3 is 16 residues long. Losses at the gene ends were 2 bases for V and 5 bases for J; bases not matched to a gene: 11. The CDR3 loop reads CSARNLPGQGKTEAFF. The CDR3 DNA reads TGCAGTGCTAGAAATTTACCGGGACAGGGGAAGACTGAAGCTTTCTTT.

The V gene is TRBV6-5, the J gene TRBJ2-3; possibly TRBD2 for D (5 bases). The CDR3 runs to 15 residues. CDR1 and CDR2 (germline): MNHEY, SVGAGI. Between the trimmed V and J ends, which lost 9 bases and 2 bases, there was a span of 18 bases. The CDR3 is CASAASGVLTDTQYF. The DNA of the CDR3 is TGTGCCAGTGCCGCCTCCGGGGTTCTCACAGATACGCAGTATTTT.

This clonotype turned up a few times. The CDR3 region is CAAGSNYGYTF. Written as DNA, the CDR3 is TGTGCGGCGGGGAGTAACTATGGCTACACCTTC. This sequence joins TRBV19 and TRBJ1-2; D uncertain. The CDR3 contains 11 residues. The germline CDR1 and CDR2 sequences are LNHDA and SQIVND (reference sequence).

There are a few counts of this clonotype. J is TRBJ2-4 and V is TRBV3-1; TRBD2 aligns across 9 bases. There are 16 residues in the CDR3. The trim removed 4 bases at V and 2 bases at J, leaving 6 bases unmatched. The germline V gene has CDR1 LGHDT and CDR2 YNNKEL (reference sequence). CDR3 sequence (DNA): TGTGCCAGCAGCCGATTAGCGGGAGTTTCCAAAAACATTCAGTACTTC. Protein sequence: CASSRLAGVSKNIQYF.

V is TRBV7-2 and J is TRBJ2-3; D is perhaps TRBD2 (6 bases). With 3 bases removed from V and 0 bases from J, the gap between germline ends came to 16 bases. The CDR3 loop spans 17 amino acids. In germline, CDR1 is SGHTA, CDR2 FQGNSA. Here the CDR3 DNA reads TGTGCCAGCAGCTTTAGTGGGAGGATTACTAGCACAGATACGCAGTATTTT. Protein: CASSFSGRITSTDTQYF.